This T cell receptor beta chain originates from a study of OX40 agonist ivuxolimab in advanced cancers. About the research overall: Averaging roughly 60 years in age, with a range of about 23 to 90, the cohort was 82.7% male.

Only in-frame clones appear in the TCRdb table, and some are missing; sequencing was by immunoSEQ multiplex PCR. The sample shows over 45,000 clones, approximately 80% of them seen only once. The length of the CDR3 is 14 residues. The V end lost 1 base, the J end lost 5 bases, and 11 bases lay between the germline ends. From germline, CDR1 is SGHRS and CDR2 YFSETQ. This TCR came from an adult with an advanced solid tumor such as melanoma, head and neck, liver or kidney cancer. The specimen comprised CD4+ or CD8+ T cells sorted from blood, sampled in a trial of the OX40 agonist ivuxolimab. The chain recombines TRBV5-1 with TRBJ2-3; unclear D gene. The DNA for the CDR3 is TGCGCCAGCAGCTTGAGCCTACTGGTAGATACGCAGTATTTT. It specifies CASSLSLLVDTQYF.